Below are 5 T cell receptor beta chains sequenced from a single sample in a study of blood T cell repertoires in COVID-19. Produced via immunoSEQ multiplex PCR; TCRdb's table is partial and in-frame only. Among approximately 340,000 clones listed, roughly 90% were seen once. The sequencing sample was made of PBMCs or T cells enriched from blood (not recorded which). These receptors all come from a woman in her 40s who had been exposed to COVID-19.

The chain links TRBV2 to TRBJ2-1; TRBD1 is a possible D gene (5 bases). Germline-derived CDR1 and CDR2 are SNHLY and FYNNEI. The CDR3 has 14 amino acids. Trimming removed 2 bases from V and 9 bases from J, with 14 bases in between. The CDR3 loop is CASSESHPQGEQFF. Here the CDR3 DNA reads TGTGCCAGCAGTGAATCGCACCCCCAGGGTGAGCAGTTCTTC.

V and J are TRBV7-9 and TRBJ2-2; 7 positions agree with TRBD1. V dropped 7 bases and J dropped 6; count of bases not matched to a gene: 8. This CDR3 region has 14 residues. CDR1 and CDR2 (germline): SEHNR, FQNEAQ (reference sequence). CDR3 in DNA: TGTGCCAGCAAAAGACAGGGAGAGGCCGGGGAGCTGTTTTTT. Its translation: CASKRQGEAGELFF.

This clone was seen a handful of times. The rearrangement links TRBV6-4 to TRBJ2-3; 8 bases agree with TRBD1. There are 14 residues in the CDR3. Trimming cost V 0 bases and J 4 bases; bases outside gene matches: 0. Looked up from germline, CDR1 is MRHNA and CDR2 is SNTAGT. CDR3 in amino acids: CASSDSTGADTQYF. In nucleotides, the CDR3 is TGTGCCAGCAGTGACTCGACAGGGGCAGATACGCAGTATTTT.

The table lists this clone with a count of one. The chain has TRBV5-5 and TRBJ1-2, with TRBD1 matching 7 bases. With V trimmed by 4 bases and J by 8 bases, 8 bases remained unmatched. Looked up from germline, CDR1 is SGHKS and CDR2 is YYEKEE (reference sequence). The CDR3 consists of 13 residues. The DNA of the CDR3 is TGTGCCAGCAGCACCGACAGGGTAGGCGGCTACACCTTC. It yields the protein CASSTDRVGGYTF. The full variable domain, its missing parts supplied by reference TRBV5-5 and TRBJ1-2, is DAGVTQSPTHLIKTRGQQVTLRCSPISGHKSVSWYQQVLGQGPQFIFQYYEKEERGRGNFPDRFSARQFPNYSSELNVNALLLGDSALYLCASSTDRVGGYTFGSGTRLTVV.

The CDR3 coding sequence is TGTGCCTGGAGTCCCGGGGGGGCAATCGTAGCTTTCTTT. This encodes CAWSPGGAIVAFF. The gene calls are TRBV30 and TRBJ1-1; D perhaps matches TRBD1 (6 bases). V shed 2 bases and J shed 10 bases, with 17 bases lying between them. CDR1 and CDR2 from the germline V gene are GTSNPN and SVGIG (reference sequence). The CDR3 contains 13 residues.